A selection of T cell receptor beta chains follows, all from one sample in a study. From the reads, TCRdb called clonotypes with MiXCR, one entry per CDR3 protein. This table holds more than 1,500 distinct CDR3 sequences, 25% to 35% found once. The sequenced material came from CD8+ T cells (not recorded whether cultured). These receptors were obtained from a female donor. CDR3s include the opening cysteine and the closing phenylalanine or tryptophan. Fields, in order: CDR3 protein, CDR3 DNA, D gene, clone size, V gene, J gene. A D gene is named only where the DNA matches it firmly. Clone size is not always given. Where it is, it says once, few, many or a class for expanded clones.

CDR3: CVRSPRDGQETQYF; DNA: TGTGTCAGAAGTCCTAGGGACGGACAAGAGACCCAGTACTTC; D: -; size: few; V: TRBV7-6; J: TRBJ2-5
CDR3: CASSQGTGGFYEQYF; DNA: TGTGCCAGCAGCCAGGGGACAGGGGGCTTCTACGAGCAGTACTTC; D: TRBD1; size: medium-sized; V: TRBV13; J: TRBJ2-7
CDR3: CASSRGASRETQYF; DNA: TGTGCCAGCAGCCGGGGGGCCAGTAGGGAGACCCAGTACTTC; D: -; size: medium-sized; V: TRBV5-6; J: TRBJ2-5
CDR3: CASSHGGGNTEAFF; DNA: TGCGCCAGCAGCCACGGCGGGGGGAACACTGAAGCTTTCTTT; D: -; size: -; V: TRBV4-1; J: TRBJ1-1
CDR3: CAGSLLPDPTFFDEQLF; DNA: TGTGCCGGCAGCTTGCTCCCCGATCCCACCTTCTTTGATGAGCAGCTCTTC; D: -; size: -; V: TRBV7-2; J: TRBJ2-1
CDR3: CASSLLADSEFRIF; DNA: TGTGCCAGCAGTTTACTAGCCGACTCAGAATTTAGAATCTTC; D: -; size: once; V: TRBV28; J: TRBJ2-1
CDR3: CASSFEGMSYEQYF; DNA: TGTGCCAGCAGTTTTGAGGGGATGTCCTACGAGCAGTACTTC; D: -; size: many; V: TRBV28; J: TRBJ2-7
CDR3: CANSLSVRDYGYTF; DNA: TGTGCCAACAGCCTTAGTGTCAGGGACTATGGCTACACCTTC; D: -; size: -; V: TRBV5-1; J: TRBJ1-2
CDR3: CASSYLAGVYNEQFF; DNA: TGTGCCAGCAGTTACTTAGCGGGAGTCTACAATGAGCAGTTCTTC; D: TRBD2; size: -; V: TRBV6-2/TRBV6-3; J: TRBJ2-1
CDR3: CVSRLLGVNGQYF; DNA: TGTGTCAGCAGATTGTTGGGGGTCAACGGGCAGTACTTC; D: -; size: -; V: TRBV12-3/TRBV12-4; J: TRBJ2-7
CDR3: CASSPILGGTDTQYF; DNA: TGTGCCAGCAGCCCGATTCTGGGGGGCACAGATACGCAGTATTTT; D: -; size: medium-sized; V: TRBV7-2; J: TRBJ2-3
CDR3: CSGINYESGELFF; DNA: TGCAGTGGTATCAACTATGAGTCCGGGGAGCTGTTTTTT; D: -; size: -; V: TRBV20-1; J: TRBJ2-2
CDR3: CAISESWADYYGYTF; DNA: TGTGCCATCAGCGAGTCTTGGGCAGACTACTATGGCTACACCTTC; D: -; size: -; V: TRBV10-3; J: TRBJ1-2
CDR3: CATLSTRVTGELFF; DNA: TGTGCCACCCTAAGTACAAGGGTAACCGGGGAGCTGTTTTTT; D: -; size: large; V: TRBV15; J: TRBJ2-2
CDR3: CASSPGGSEQYF; DNA: TGTGCCAGCAGCCCAGGGGGGTCCGAGCAGTACTTC; D: -; size: medium-sized; V: TRBV7-9; J: TRBJ2-7
CDR3: CASSYSDTDTQYF; DNA: TGTGCCAGCAGTTACTCCGACACAGATACGCAGTATTTT; D: -; size: few; V: TRBV6-2/TRBV6-3; J: TRBJ2-3
CDR3: CSAGDRGVYEQYF; DNA: TGCAGTGCAGGGGACAGGGGGGTCTACGAGCAGTACTTC; D: TRBD1; size: medium-sized; V: TRBV20-1; J: TRBJ2-7
CDR3: CASSSRTSGRFYEQYF; DNA: TGTGCCAGCAGTTCCAGGACTAGCGGGAGGTTCTACGAGCAGTACTTC; D: TRBD2; size: medium-sized; V: TRBV12-3/TRBV12-4; J: TRBJ2-7
CDR3: CTVLIAEAFF; DNA: TGCACCGTCCTTATCGCCGAAGCTTTCTTT; D: -; size: -; V: TRBV29-1; J: TRBJ1-1
CDR3: CASSPLLYEQFF; DNA: TGTGCCAGCAGTCCGCTCTTATATGAGCAGTTCTTC; D: -; size: medium-sized; V: TRBV12-3/TRBV12-4; J: TRBJ2-1
CDR3: CASTSGNEQFF; DNA: TGTGCCAGCACTAGCGGCAATGAGCAGTTCTTC; D: TRBD2; size: medium-sized; V: TRBV14; J: TRBJ2-1
CDR3: CASSPTGTGFVGNTEAFF; DNA: TGTGCCAGCAGCCCTACCGGAACAGGGTTCGTGGGGAACACTGAAGCTTTCTTT; D: -; size: large; V: TRBV6-2/TRBV6-3; J: TRBJ1-1
CDR3: CASSPSAGVVEQYF; DNA: TGTGCCAGCAGCCCCTCTGCGGGAGTTGTCGAGCAGTACTTC; D: TRBD2; size: large; V: TRBV5-6; J: TRBJ2-7
CDR3: CAGSPRTIYTYEQYF; DNA: TGTGCAGGCAGTCCCAGGACTATATACACCTACGAGCAGTACTTC; D: -; size: -; V: TRBV27; J: TRBJ2-7
CDR3: CASSLWEGTDERLF; DNA: TGTGCCAGCAGTTTATGGGAGGGCACCGATGAGCGGCTCTTC; D: TRBD2; size: -; V: TRBV27; J: TRBJ2-1
CDR3: CANSLGTDTQYF; DNA: TGTGCCAACAGTTTGGGCACAGATACGCAGTATTTT; D: -; size: -; V: TRBV12-3/TRBV12-4; J: TRBJ2-3
CDR3: CASSTRTSGSYNEQFF; DNA: TGCGCCAGCAGCACACGGACTAGCGGTTCCTACAATGAGCAGTTCTTC; D: TRBD2; size: medium-sized; V: TRBV4-3; J: TRBJ2-1
CDR3: CASSWTGGLDTQYF; DNA: TGTGCCAGCAGCTGGACAGGGGGCTTGGATACGCAGTATTTT; D: TRBD1; size: large; V: TRBV7-8; J: TRBJ2-3
CDR3: CAGSDFREETQYF; DNA: TGTGCCGGCAGTGATTTTCGGGAGGAGACTCAGTACTTC; D: TRBD2; size: -; V: TRBV6-1; J: TRBJ2-5
CDR3: CASSPAVRGEAFF; DNA: TGTGCCAGCAGTCCCGCCGTGCGGGGTGAAGCTTTCTTT; D: -; size: -; V: TRBV25-1; J: TRBJ1-1
CDR3: CANSLIREDQPQHF; DNA: TGTGCCAACAGCCTAATCAGGGAGGATCAGCCCCAGCATTTT; D: -; size: -; V: TRBV5-6; J: TRBJ1-5
CDR3: CASSLERDLYEQYF; DNA: TGTGCCAGCAGCCTTGAGAGGGATCTATACGAGCAGTACTTC; D: -; size: -; V: TRBV5-6; J: TRBJ2-7
CDR3: CASTERVAKNIQYF; DNA: TGTGCCAGCACCGAGAGGGTAGCCAAAAACATTCAGTACTTC; D: -; size: large; V: TRBV25-1; J: TRBJ2-4
CDR3: CASSPLLSTHNEQFF; DNA: TGTGCAAGCAGCCCGCTCTTGTCTACCCACAATGAGCAGTTCTTC; D: -; size: few; V: TRBV5-5; J: TRBJ2-1
CDR3: CASSPIGGMGTGELFF; DNA: TGCGCCAGCAGCCCCATCGGAGGGATGGGCACCGGGGAGCTGTTTTTT; D: -; size: large; V: TRBV10-2; J: TRBJ2-2
CDR3: CASRADAEAFF; DNA: TGTGCCAGTAGGGCAGACGCTGAAGCTTTCTTT; D: -; size: -; V: TRBV19; J: TRBJ1-1
CDR3: CASSLLGDTEAFF; DNA: TGTGCCAGCAGCTTACTTGGTGACACTGAAGCTTTCTTT; D: -; size: large; V: TRBV7-2; J: TRBJ1-1
CDR3: CASSPPSGSYEQYF; DNA: TGTGCCAGCAGCCCCCCTAGCGGGAGCTACGAGCAGTACTTC; D: TRBD2; size: large; V: TRBV7-9; J: TRBJ2-7
CDR3: CASSQRQGPEYPGELFF; DNA: TGCGCCAGCAGCCAACGACAGGGTCCAGAGTATCCCGGGGAGCTGTTTTTT; D: TRBD1; size: large; V: TRBV4-3; J: TRBJ2-2
CDR3: CSAMGYEGTADLTDTQYF; DNA: TGCAGTGCTATGGGATATGAGGGGACAGCGGACCTCACAGATACGCAGTATTTT; D: TRBD1; size: large; V: TRBV20-1; J: TRBJ2-3
CDR3: CASSRPGQPQETRYF; DNA: TGCGCCAGCAGCCGACCGGGACAGCCGCAAGAGACCCGGTACTTC; D: TRBD1; size: -; V: TRBV4-1; J: TRBJ2-5
CDR3: CASSEGGTGYIHEQFF; DNA: TGTGCCAGCAGTGAAGGGGGGACAGGGTACATCCATGAGCAGTTCTTC; D: TRBD1; size: large; V: TRBV2; J: TRBJ2-1
CDR3: CAGSLDRDLYEQYF; DNA: TGTGCCGGCAGCCTTGACAGGGATCTATACGAGCAGTACTTC; D: TRBD1; size: once; V: TRBV5-6; J: TRBJ2-7
CDR3: CASSSSLDYDTGELFF; DNA: TGTGCCAGCAGTTCCTCATTGGACTATGACACCGGGGAGCTGTTTTTT; D: -; size: medium-sized; V: TRBV6-2/TRBV6-3; J: TRBJ2-2
CDR3: CASSQVGVHEQYF; DNA: TGCGCCAGCAGCCAAGTGGGGGTCCACGAGCAGTACTTC; D: -; size: large; V: TRBV4-3; J: TRBJ2-7
CDR3: CATTGIGGKTQYF; DNA: TGTGCCACCACGGGAATAGGCGGGAAGACCCAGTACTTC; D: -; size: medium-sized; V: TRBV5-4; J: TRBJ2-5